The 18 T cell receptor beta chains reported below all come from one sample, sequenced in a study of T cells in Graves' hyperthyroidism and ophthalmopathy. Using RNA transcripts as the source, TCR beta CDR3 regions were amplified. RT-PCR in the first round (using the HTBI primer set) targeted the TCR CDR3. TCRdb re-analysed the multiplex PCR reads in MiXCR, keeping a single row per CDR3 protein. The data hold approximately 640,000 distinct CDR3 sequences, with 40% to 55% observed a single time. Sequences were obtained from peripheral blood or thyroid tissue (not recorded which). The receptors originated from an adult man with Graves' disease, either hyperthyroidism or ophthalmopathy (not recorded which).

V and J are TRBV20-1 and TRBJ1-4; D gene ambiguous. Trimming stripped 2 bases from V and 15 bases from J, with 19 bases between. The CDR3 length is 13 residues. In germline, CDR1 is DFQATT, CDR2 SNEGSKA (reference sequence). In DNA, the CDR3 is TGCAGTGCTAGATCGGAGACCGGCGGGGAGGTGTTTTTT. Amino acids: CSARSETGGEVFF.

A few counts support this clonotype. The chain has TRBV2 and TRBJ2-5; 9 bases agree with TRBD2. After removal of 5 bases from V and 0 bases from J, the junction contained 7 bases not matched to a gene. Germline values: CDR1 SNHLY, CDR2 FYNNEI. The CDR3 runs 16 residues. The CDR3 reads CASSFGTSKYQETQYF. The CDR3 bases are TGTGCCAGCAGTTTCGGGACTAGCAAGTACCAAGAGACCCAGTACTTC.

There are a few counts of this clonotype. The chain recombines TRBV5-1 with TRBJ1-3; D is unresolved. V shed 0 bases and J shed 0 bases, with 10 bases lying between them. The CDR3 sequence is 16 residues long. Germline values: CDR1 SGHRS, CDR2 YFSETQ. CDR3 nucleotides: TGCGCCAGCAGCTTGGCCGGCTCGAGCTCTGGAAACACCATATATTTT. Its protein product is CASSLAGSSSGNTIYF.

This sequence joins TRBV25-1 and TRBJ2-5; 10 bases are shared with TRBD2. Germline loops: CDR1 MGHDK, CDR2 SYGVNS. The CDR3 covers 15 residues. Germline trimming cut 2 bases from V and 4 bases from J; bases unmatched to any gene: 4. The CDR3 DNA is TGTGCCAGCAGTGAACCGAGACTAGCGGGAGAGACCCAGTACTTC. The encoded protein is CASSEPRLAGETQYF.

There are many counts of this clonotype. The CDR3 bases are TGCAGTGCTAGAGGACGCATCGAAGCTTTCTTT. This gives the protein CSARGRIEAFF. The chain combines TRBV20-1 with TRBJ1-1, with D unresolved. The V end lost 1 base, the J end lost 8 bases, and 8 bases lay between the germline ends. The CDR3 extends over 11 amino acids. Germline CDR1 DFQATT, CDR2 SNEGSKA (reference sequence).

With respect to this clonotype: One base away lies a much larger clone, so this may be a sequencing read error. The V gene is TRBV20-1, the J gene TRBJ2-7; D gene ambiguous. CDR3 length: 12 residues. Germline V gives CDR1 DFQATT, CDR2 SNEGSKA (reference sequence). CDR3: CSASRRPDEQCF. In DNA, the CDR3 is TGCAGTGCTAGCCGAAGGCCGGACGAGCAGTGCTTC.

The V and J genes are TRBV7-2 and TRBJ1-6; 8 bases align to TRBD1. Germline V gives CDR1 SGHTA, CDR2 FQGNSA. Unmatched junction bases numbered 6, after V lost 1 base and J lost 7 bases. This CDR3 contains 16 residues. The CDR3 sequence is CASSLVPGGKNSPLHF. The CDR3 DNA sequence: TGTGCCAGCAGCTTAGTCCCAGGGGGCAAAAATTCACCCCTCCACTTT.

The V gene is TRBV20-1, the J gene TRBJ2-7; D gene uncertain. V was trimmed by 4 bases and J by 2 bases, leaving 6 bases between them. The CDR3 runs to 11 residues. In germline, CDR1 is DFQATT, CDR2 SNEGSKA (reference sequence). The DNA for the CDR3 is TGCAGTGCTATGGGCCCCTACGAGCAGTACTTC. Amino acid sequence: CSAMGPYEQYF.

Concerning this clonotype: Given a much more abundant clone one base away, this may be a read error. The genes are TRBV11-2 and TRBJ1-5; D possibly corresponds to TRBD1 (5 bases). The V gene lost 8 bases and the J gene lost 5 bases, with 16 bases spanning the gap. CDR1 SGHAT and CDR2 FQNNGV come from the germline V gene. CDR3 length equals 14 residues. The DNA of the CDR3 is TGTGCCAGCTGCATGAGGGGAGGGGATCAGCCCCAGCATTTT. Protein sequence: CASCMRGGDQPQHF.

The V gene is TRBV13, the J gene TRBJ1-1; no firm D call. Germline CDR1 reads PRHDT; CDR2 reads FYEKMQ (reference sequence). The V end lost 10 bases, the J end lost 2 bases, and 14 bases lay between the germline ends. The length of the CDR3 is 13 residues. The chain's CDR3 is CATPGFFNTEAFF. In DNA form, the CDR3 reads TGTGCCACGCCGGGATTCTTCAACACTGAAGCTTTCTTT.

This clonotype was seen once. The chain employs TRBV6-1 and TRBJ1-4; TRBD1 matches at 7 bases. Germline trimming cut 2 bases from V and 7 bases from J; bases unmatched to any gene: 10. Germline values: CDR1 MNHNS, CDR2 SASEGT. The CDR3 length is 16 residues. The CDR3 loop is CASSEYRGGGSEKLFF. The CDR3 nucleotides read TGTGCCAGCAGTGAATATCGAGGAGGGGGCAGTGAAAAACTGTTTTTT.

The genes are TRBV29-1 and TRBJ2-6; 10 bases match TRBD1. There are 17 residues in the CDR3. V lost 4 bases to trimming and J lost 0 bases; unmatched junction nucleotides: 6. The germline gives CDR1 SQVTM, CDR2 ANQGSEA. The CDR3 loop reads CSVATGGKSSGANVLTF. DNA for the CDR3: TGCAGCGTTGCGACAGGGGGCAAGAGCTCTGGGGCCAACGTCCTGACTTTC.

The rearrangement links TRBV7-2 to TRBJ2-7; 9 bases map to TRBD1. This CDR3 is built from 14 residues. V shed 10 bases, J shed 7 bases, and the junction held 14 bases outside the gene matches. Germline V gene data show CDR1 as SGHTA and CDR2 as FQGNSA. CDR3 sequence: CAIRNRDRVGEQYF. CDR3 nucleotide sequence: TGTGCCATCAGAAACCGGGACAGGGTGGGGGAGCAGTACTTC. The full variable domain, its missing parts supplied by reference TRBV7-2 and TRBJ2-7, is GAGVSQSPSNKVTEKGKDVELRCDPISGHTALYWYRQSLGQGLEFLIYFQGNSAPDKSGLPSDRFSAERTGGSVSTLTIQRTQQEDSAVYLCAIRNRDRVGEQYFGPGTRLTVT.

The V call is TRBV5-4, the J call TRBJ1-1, with 8 bases lining up with TRBD1. Germline V gene sequence: CDR1 SGHNT, CDR2 YYREEE (reference sequence). The CDR3 extends over 14 amino acids. V lost 5 bases and J lost 4; bases outside the gene matches: 7. The CDR3 region is CASSYDRGLTEAFF. CDR3 nucleotide sequence: TGTGCCAGCAGTTACGACAGGGGCCTCACTGAAGCTTTCTTT.

This clonotype was seen many times. The genes are TRBV7-3 and TRBJ2-7; TRBD1 is a possible D gene (7 bases). Germline CDR1 reads SGHTA; CDR2 reads FQGTGA. V was clipped by 2 bases and J by 2 bases, with 13 bases between them. The CDR3 is 15 residues long. Written as DNA, the CDR3 is TGTGCCAGCAGCTTAGATGCGGGACAGACCTACGAGCAGTACTTC. This codes for CASSLDAGQTYEQYF.

Written as DNA, the CDR3 is TGCAGCGTTGACACCGGGGAGGGAACTGAAGCTTTCTTT. Protein product: CSVDTGEGTEAFF. The chain has TRBV29-1 and TRBJ1-1; D not resolved. Germline-derived CDR1 and CDR2 are SQVTM and ANQGSEA. V lost 3 bases and J lost 5, with 13 bases in between. The CDR3 loop spans 13 amino acids.

This clonotype was found many times. This sequence joins TRBV29-1 and TRBJ1-2, with D tentatively TRBD1 (5 bases). The germline V gene encodes CDR1 SQVTM and CDR2 ANQGSEA. The CDR3 contains 13 residues. V lost 6 bases and J lost 8, with 19 bases in between. The CDR3 nucleotides are TGCAGCGTGGGTAGGGGACGGCTTCAAGGCTACACCTTC. Protein: CSVGRGRLQGYTF.

Here the CDR3 reads CASSFSDRGLAPLHF. In nucleotides, the CDR3 is TGTGCCAGCAGTTTTTCGGACAGGGGGCTGGCACCCCTCCACTTT. The chain links TRBV2 to TRBJ1-6; 11 bases line up with TRBD1. Losses at the gene ends were 5 bases for V and 11 bases for J; bases not matched to a gene: 8. In germline, CDR1 is SNHLY, CDR2 FYNNEI. The CDR3 runs to 15 residues. Together with reference TRBV2 and TRBJ1-6, the CDR3 gives the full variable domain: EPEVTQTPSHQVTQMGQEVILRCVPISNHLYFYWYRQILGQKVEFLVSFYNNEISEKSEIFDDQFSVERPDGSNFTLKIRSTKLEDSAMYFCASSFSDRGLAPLHFGNGTRLTVT.